One and the same sample provided the 3 T cell receptor beta chains below, sequenced in a study of spatial heterogeneity in lung cancer. Time point specified: blood at routine non-recurrence follow-up after resection. TCRdb re-derived calls from the 5' RACE reads in MiXCR, one entry per CDR3 protein. The repertoire consists of under 150,000 distinct CDR3 sequences, with 10% to 14% occurring once and the leading ten covering approximately 25%. The sequenced sample was PBMCs, obtained at follow-up. All receptors derive from a female donor with early-stage non-small cell lung cancer.

This clonotype was counted between two and nine times. The chain combines TRBV7-2 with TRBJ2-2, with D perhaps TRBD1 (5 bases). The V gene lost 5 bases and the J gene lost 5 bases, with 12 bases spanning the gap. The length of the CDR3 is 14 residues. Germline V CDR1 and CDR2: SGHTA, FQGNSA. CDR3 sequence: CASSEVPGTGELFF. DNA for the CDR3: TGTGCCAGCAGCGAGGTCCCAGGGACCGGGGAGCTGTTTTTT.

This clonotype was detected many times. The chain joins TRBV24-1 to TRBJ2-3; 9 nucleotides line up with TRBD2. The germline V gene encodes CDR1 KGHDR and CDR2 SFDVKD. The CDR3 extends over 16 amino acids. V lost 3 bases and J lost 6; bases outside the gene matches: 9. The CDR3 region is CATSDPGTSISDTQYF. The CDR3, as DNA: TGTGCCACCAGTGATCCCGGGACTAGCATTTCGGATACGCAGTATTTT.

This clonotype was picked up a small number of times. This sequence joins TRBV20-1 and TRBJ1-2; D uncertain. Germline V gives CDR1 DFQATT, CDR2 SNEGSKA (reference sequence). Trimming removed 3 bases at V and 8 bases at J, with 19 bases between. This CDR3 is 14 amino acids long. The CDR3 nucleotides read TGCAGTGCTAGCCCCGCGGCCATTAGGAAGGGCTACACCTTC. Translating it yields CSASPAAIRKGYTF.